This TCR beta chain derives from a study of shared clonotypes between healthy human individuals. The length of the CDR3 is 14 residues. The germline V gene encodes CDR1 SNHLY and CDR2 FYNNEI. Losses at the gene ends were 10 bases for V and 0 bases for J; bases not matched to a gene: 5. About this clone: What it binds is unknown.

Healthy adults negative for HIV, lacking recent acute infections or vaccinations, served as donors. Produced via immunoSEQ multiplex PCR; TCRdb's table is partial and in-frame only. The table has 650,000 to 700,000 clones, about 90% seen once. General observations from the study: In contrast to clonotypes shared by all four donors, non-shared clonotypes had lower generation probabilities. Sampling covered nothing but blood. Tissue TCR repertoires likely differ from those found in blood.

The sample was memory CD8+ T cells from PBMCs. Subset defined: CD45RO+ cells pooled with CCR7-negative TemRA cells. This chain links TRBV2 with TRBJ2-2; 7 bases fit TRBD1. This clonotype was sampled from a man aged 18 to 30 in good health. Some clones in this sample may be carry-over from other donors' samples. The CDR3 spells CATGTETNTGELFF. DNA of the CDR3: TGTGCCACCGGGACAGAGACGAACACCGGGGAGCTGTTTTTT.